Listed here are 30 T cell receptor beta chains from one sample, sequenced in a study of human T cells and chemical hapten exposure. The time point denotes: pre-sensitization, week 0. Treatment defined: therapeutic diphenylcyclopropenone sensitization with weekly scalp DPC. TCRdb recomputed calls from the RACE reads with MiXCR, one row per CDR3 protein. The profile shows 99,000 or so distinct CDR3 sequences, 11% of them singletons. The specimen was whole blood, collected in connection with sensitization to the hapten diphenylcyclopropenone (DPC). These receptor sequences come from a woman aged 55-69 years with alopecia areata. Some clones in this sample may be carry-over from other donors' samples.

In this sample, this clonotype turned up many times. The V gene is TRBV27, the J gene TRBJ2-7; possible D gene TRBD1, 6 bases. The CDR3 is 14 amino acids. V lost 2 bases and J lost 8, with 16 bases in between. The germline gives CDR1 MNHEY, CDR2 SMNVEV (reference sequence). CDR3 in amino acids: CASSLDKGQGKQYF. CDR3 DNA: TGTGCCAGCAGTTTAGATAAGGGTCAGGGGAAGCAGTACTTC.

This clonotype has at least ten counts. DNA for the CDR3: TGTGCCAGCAGCTTAGTACCGGGACGCCTCGGAAATACGCAGTATTTT. This codes for CASSLVPGRLGNTQYF. The chain combines TRBV7-2 with TRBJ2-3; D possibly uses TRBD1 or TRBD2 (5 bases each). This CDR3 spans 16 amino acids. Trimming pared 1 base from V and 7 bases from J, leaving 18 bases between. The germline V gene encodes CDR1 SGHTA and CDR2 FQGNSA.

Turning to this clonotype: A junction boundary mismatches the germline segment, possibly from a read error. DNA of the CDR3: TGTGCCATCAGCTTGACAGGGGAAAATTATGGCTACACCTTC. Encoded protein: CAISLTGENYGYTF. The chain couples TRBV7-9 to TRBJ1-2; TRBD1 matches at 8 bases. Germline CDR1 is SEHNR and CDR2 is FQNEAQ (reference sequence). This CDR3 is 14 amino acids long. Based on the CDR3 plus reference TRBV7-9 and TRBJ1-2, the full variable domain is DTGVSQNPRHKITKRGQNVTFRCDPISEHNRLYWYRQTLGQGPEFLTYFQNEAQLEKSRLLSDRFSAERPKGSFSTLEIQRTEQGDSAMYLCAISLTGENYGYTFGSGTRLTVV.

The chain joins TRBV7-2 to TRBJ1-5; D might be TRBD1 (5 bases). V lost 5 bases and J lost 0, with 11 bases in between. This CDR3 contains 15 residues. Looked up from germline, CDR1 is SGHTA and CDR2 is FQGNSA. CDR3 amino acids: CASSPGYYSNQPQHF. The CDR3 nucleotides are TGTGCCAGCAGCCCAGGGTATTATAGCAATCAGCCCCAGCATTTT.

In this sample, this clonotype turned up many times. The chain is built from TRBV2 and TRBJ1-5; D not certain. Trimming took 5 bases from V and 1 from J, leaving 9 bases between them. From germline, CDR1 is SNHLY and CDR2 FYNNEI. This CDR3 contains 14 residues. CDR3 sequence (DNA): TGTGCCAGCAGTCAGACGGAGAGCAATCAGCCCCAGCATTTT. Its translation is CASSQTESNQPQHF.

The chain joins TRBV12-3 or TRBV12-4 to TRBJ1-2; 7 nucleotides line up with TRBD1. This CDR3 has 14 residues. J was trimmed by 7 bases and V by 2 bases; bases with no gene match: 7. The CDR3 loop reads CASSLYRGPGGYTF. The CDR3 region has the DNA TGTGCCAGCAGTTTATATAGGGGGCCTGGTGGCTACACCTTC.

The table lists this clonotype with many counts. Here the CDR3 reads CASSPHVGNTIYF. CDR3 coding DNA: TGTGCCAGCAGCCCTCATGTTGGAAACACCATATATTTT. The gene calls are TRBV9 and TRBJ1-3; D is unclear. The CDR3 is made up of 13 amino acids. V dropped 4 bases and J dropped 3 bases, with 8 bases sitting between them. Germline V gives CDR1 SGDLS, CDR2 YYNGEE.

This clonotype was recorded at least ten times. The gene calls are TRBV12-3 or TRBV12-4 and TRBJ2-1, with 11 bases fitting TRBD2. V lost 4 bases and J lost 8; bases outside the gene matches: 10. The CDR3 runs 16 residues. CDR3 sequence reads: CASSSWEGSGGDEQFF. The DNA for the CDR3 is TGTGCCAGCAGTTCTTGGGAGGGTAGCGGGGGGGATGAGCAGTTCTTC.

Ten or more counts support this clonotype. The rearrangement joins TRBV12-3 or TRBV12-4 to TRBJ1-1; no reliable D call. Deletions cut 6 bases from V and 5 bases from J, with 16 bases between. The CDR3 totals 14 residues. CDR3 nucleotides: TGTGCCAGCAGCTACGGACCGGGAAGGACTGAAGCTTTCTTT. As protein: CASSYGPGRTEAFF.

A few counts support this clonotype. This chain links TRBV6-2 or TRBV6-3 with TRBJ1-2, with TRBD1 matching over 9 bases. Germline V lookup: CDR1 MNHEY, CDR2 SVGEGT. Trimming took 2 bases from V and 5 from J; bases not matched to a gene: 3. The length of the CDR3 is 14 residues. The CDR3 loop is CASSYDGTGYGYTF. CDR3 coding DNA: TGTGCCAGCAGTTACGACGGGACAGGGTATGGCTACACCTTC.

This clonotype was found a few times. CDR3 nucleotide sequence: TGTGCCAGCAGCTCCCGCGGGGGCGGGAGTAGCACAGATACGCAGTATTTT. Translated, it gives CASSSRGGGSSTDTQYF. The V gene is TRBV7-9, the J gene TRBJ2-3; maybe TRBD2 (7 bases). The CDR3 contains 17 residues. Germline values: CDR1 SEHNR, CDR2 FQNEAQ (reference sequence). V shed 4 bases and J shed 0 bases, with 17 bases lying between them.

The gene calls are TRBV12-3 or TRBV12-4 and TRBJ1-4; D unclear. Trimming took 2 bases from V and 6 from J, leaving 7 bases between them. This CDR3 spans 13 amino acids. Here the CDR3 reads CASSLLLYEKLFF. DNA for the CDR3: TGTGCCAGCAGTTTATTACTCTATGAAAAACTGTTTTTT.

This clonotype was seen ten or more times. The V and J genes are TRBV4-2 and TRBJ1-5; unclear D gene. CDR1 and CDR2 (germline): LGHNA, YNFKEQ. V was shortened by 1 base and J by 3 bases, with 10 bases between the two germline ends. The CDR3 consists of 15 residues. The CDR3 is CASSQGLAPNQPQHF. Written as DNA, the CDR3 is TGTGCCAGCAGCCAAGGTCTAGCCCCCAATCAGCCCCAGCATTTT.

The chain uses TRBV30 and TRBJ1-5; 7 positions agree with TRBD1. The junction had 14 bases not matched to a gene; V was cut back by 0 bases and J by 6 bases. The CDR3 length is 17 residues. CDR1 and CDR2 (germline): GTSNPN, SVGIG (reference sequence). CDR3 DNA sequence: TGTGCCTGGAGTGTAAGCAGAAACAGGGGAGCAGGTCAGCCCCAGCATTTT. Protein sequence: CAWSVSRNRGAGQPQHF.

As to this clonotype: A much larger clone sits a single nucleotide away, making a read error possible. This chain uses TRBV6-5 with TRBJ2-7; 8 nucleotides agree with TRBD1. Germline V gene lookup returns CDR1 MNHEY and CDR2 SVGAGI. This CDR3 region has 15 residues. Germline trimming cut 7 bases from V and 6 bases from J; bases unmatched to any gene: 14. The CDR3 is CASTMGRGQASEQYF. For the CDR3, the DNA is TGTGCCAGCACCATGGGAAGGGGACAGGCCAGCGAGCAGTACTTC.

This clonotype showed up just a few times. V is TRBV7-9 and J is TRBJ2-7, with a weak D call TRBD2 (5 bases). The germline gives CDR1 SEHNR, CDR2 FQNEAQ (reference sequence). The CDR3 is made up of 13 amino acids. Trimming pared 4 bases from V and 4 bases from J, leaving 11 bases between. The CDR3 loop reads CASSSSGVYEQYF. The CDR3 coding sequence is TGTGCCAGCAGCTCCAGCGGTGTATACGAGCAGTACTTC.

This clonotype was observed many times. The chain couples TRBV20-1 to TRBJ1-5, with TRBD1 matching 10 bases. With 4 bases clipped from V and 5 bases from J, the junction kept 2 bases outside the gene matches. Germline CDR1 and CDR2: DFQATT and SNEGSKA (reference sequence). This CDR3 has 13 residues. CDR3 protein: CSATTGGYQPQHF. The CDR3 DNA follows: TGCAGTGCTACGACAGGGGGCTATCAGCCCCAGCATTTT.

This clonotype was counted only a few times. This chain joins TRBV5-1 and TRBJ1-3; D is possibly TRBD1 (6 bases). CDR1 and CDR2 from the germline V gene are SGHRS and YFSETQ. The CDR3 extends over 13 amino acids. V gave up 4 bases and J gave up 8 bases, with 13 bases separating them. The CDR3, as DNA: TGCGCCAGCAGCGGACAGTCAGTAGACACCATATATTTT. As protein: CASSGQSVDTIYF.

The chain couples TRBV19 to TRBJ1-6; D possibly corresponds to TRBD1 (6 bases). This CDR3 comprises 15 residues. V dropped 5 bases and J dropped 6 bases, with 14 bases sitting between them. Looked up from germline, CDR1 is LNHDA and CDR2 is SQIVND (reference sequence). The CDR3 sequence is CASSDYRDGNSPLHF. CDR3 nucleotide sequence: TGTGCCAGTAGTGACTACAGGGACGGTAATTCACCCCTCCACTTT.

The chain couples TRBV3-1 to TRBJ2-1; TRBD1 matches 9 bases. The V gene's germline CDR1 is LGHDT and CDR2 YNNKEL (reference sequence). The CDR3 is made up of 15 amino acids. J was trimmed by 4 bases and V by 2 bases; bases with no gene match: 3. CDR3 sequence: CASSQYGTGYNEQFF. CDR3 DNA: TGTGCCAGCAGCCAATACGGGACAGGGTACAATGAGCAGTTCTTC.

This clonotype was seen ten or more times. V is TRBV7-9 and J is TRBJ2-5, with D unresolved. Trimming left V 4 bases short and J 4 bases short, with 4 bases between. CDR3 length: 11 amino acids. The V gene's germline CDR1 is SEHNR and CDR2 FQNEAQ (reference sequence). In DNA, the CDR3 is TGTGCCAGCAGCTGGACAGAGACCCAGTACTTC. It codes for CASSWTETQYF.

This clonotype was counted ten times or more. The chain links TRBV9 to TRBJ2-1; 13 bases are shared with TRBD2. This CDR3 is 16 amino acids long. Trimming cost V 0 bases and J 9 bases; bases outside gene matches: 6. CDR1 is SGDLS, CDR2 YYNGEE, per germline. CDR3 sequence reads: CASSVDRGLAGSEQFF. CDR3 DNA sequence: TGTGCCAGCAGCGTAGACAGGGGACTAGCGGGGAGTGAGCAGTTCTTC.

The rearrangement links TRBV10-3 to TRBJ1-3; D gene uncertain. CDR1 and CDR2 (germline): ENHRY, SYGVKD. The length of the CDR3 is 19 residues. Between the trimmed V and J ends, which lost 4 bases and 0 bases, there was a span of 22 bases. The CDR3 region is CAISGPLPAKDSSGNTIYF. The CDR3 nucleotides are TGTGCCATCAGTGGACCCCTACCGGCCAAGGATTCCTCTGGAAACACCATATATTTT.

This clonotype was counted between two and nine times. The V and J genes are TRBV12-3 or TRBV12-4 and TRBJ2-5; D uncertain. There are 14 residues in the CDR3. V lost 2 bases and J lost 1, with 8 bases in between. In nucleotides, the CDR3 is TGTGCCAGCAGTTTAATGGTGGGCCAAGAGACCCAGTACTTC. The encoded protein is CASSLMVGQETQYF.

This clonotype has a handful of counts. The chain employs TRBV7-9 and TRBJ1-1; no definite D call. The CDR3 is 14 residues long. Germline CDR1 reads SEHNR; CDR2 reads FQNEAQ (reference sequence). With 3 bases removed from V and 1 base from J, the gap between germline ends came to 9 bases. Here the CDR3 DNA reads TGTGCCAGCAGCTTTGGGCGGGAGAACACTGAAGCTTTCTTT. Protein sequence: CASSFGRENTEAFF.

A few counts support this clonotype. The V gene is TRBV5-1, the J gene TRBJ2-3; 7 bases map to TRBD1. Germline lookup yields CDR1 SGHRS and CDR2 YFSETQ. The V segment lost 4 bases and the J segment 5 bases; nucleotides outside the gene matches: 7. There are 14 residues in the CDR3. The CDR3 DNA reads as TGCGCCAGCAGCCCGCGACAGGGTGAAGATACGCAGTATTTT. Amino acid sequence: CASSPRQGEDTQYF.

This clonotype was seen ten or more times. The gene calls are TRBV18 and TRBJ1-2, with D possibly matching TRBD1 (5 bases). Germline lookup yields CDR1 KGHSH and CDR2 LQKENI. Trimming pared 4 bases from V and 0 bases from J, leaving 18 bases between. This CDR3 region has 17 residues. In DNA form, the CDR3 reads TGTGCCAGCTCACTGACTTCAGATGGGGCACCTAACTATGGCTACACCTTC. Its protein product is CASSLTSDGAPNYGYTF. The full variable domain, its missing parts supplied by reference TRBV18 and TRBJ1-2, is NAGVMQNPRHLVRRRGQEARLRCSPMKGHSHVYWYRQLPEEGLKFMVYLQKENIIDESGMPKERFSAEFPKEGPSILRIQQVVRGDSAAYFCASSLTSDGAPNYGYTFGSGTRLTVV.

The table lists this clonotype with a few counts. J is TRBJ1-2 and V is TRBV2; tentatively, D is TRBD1 (6 bases). The V end was cut by 4 bases, the J end by 7 bases, with 16 bases between. The CDR3 extends over 14 amino acids. Germline values: CDR1 SNHLY, CDR2 FYNNEI. CDR3 bases: TGTGCCAGCAGTGGACAGGAGGACTCAGGTGGCTACACCTTC. It specifies CASSGQEDSGGYTF.

The chain is built from TRBV4-2 and TRBJ2-1, with D tentatively TRBD1 (7 bases). V was shortened by 0 bases and J by 15 bases, with 15 bases between the two germline ends. Germline values: CDR1 LGHNA, CDR2 YNFKEQ. This CDR3 is built from 13 residues. The CDR3 DNA is TGTGCCAGCAGCCAAGAGGTAGTCAGGGGGGTGTTCTTC. Translated, it gives CASSQEVVRGVFF.

The V gene is TRBV20-1, the J gene TRBJ1-1, with D possibly TRBD1 on 6 matching bases. The CDR3 sequence is 15 residues long. Per the germline V gene, CDR1 is DFQATT and CDR2 is SNEGSKA (reference sequence). V lost 5 bases to trimming and J lost 1 base, with 17 bases between them. Here the CDR3 reads CSADRQGMANTEAFF. CDR3 in DNA: TGCAGTGCTGACAGGCAGGGGATGGCGAACACTGAAGCTTTCTTT.